The sequence of this T cell receptor beta chain was determined in a study of cytomegalovirus exposure and HLA in healthy donors. The PCR ran on 60 Vbeta and 13 Jbeta primers. Sequencing was performed with immunoSEQ multiplex PCR; in TCRdb, only in-frame clones are kept and a portion is missing. The sample has approximately 150,000 clones; around 80% are singletons. The CDR3 loop spans 16 amino acids. V was shortened by 0 bases and J by 0 bases, with 12 bases between the two germline ends. CDR1 is GTSNPN and CDR2 is SVGIG in the germline V gene (reference sequence). J is TRBJ1-5 and V is TRBV30; no clear D gene. This TCR was sampled from a woman in her forties or fifties in good health and CMV-seropositive. Sequencing input: PBMCs. CDR3 sequence: CAWSVPREYSNQPQHF. CDR3 coding DNA: TGTGCCTGGAGTGTTCCTCGGGAGTATAGCAATCAGCCCCAGCATTTT.